Listed below are T cell receptor beta chains from one sample, sequenced in a study of T cell repertoires in cytomegalovirus infection. One entry per CDR3 protein results from TCRdb running MiXCR on the reads. The sample carries approximately 120,000 distinct CDR3 sequences, roughly 32% recorded once. The antigens for these receptors are not known. The sequencing here drew on CD8+ T cells from cultured PBMCs, taken from culture after CMV antigen stimulation. The receptors were sampled from a human donor in good health (CMV status not recorded). Some clones in this sample may be carry-over from other donors' samples. Each CDR3 is given with its conserved first and last residue. Each record gives: D gene, V gene, J gene, clone size, CDR3 protein, CDR3 DNA. A D gene is named only where the DNA matches it firmly. Not all rows give a size; the values are once, few, many and, for expanded clones, a class.

>-|TRBV7-9|TRBJ2-1|-
CASSLTVRTDLRGVHEQFF
TGTGCCAGCAGCTTAACCGTCCGAACGGACCTAAGGGGAGTCCATGAGCAGTTCTTC
>TRBD1|TRBV20-1|TRBJ2-1|-
CSARDGDRGPYNEQFF
TGCAGTGCTAGAGATGGGGACAGGGGACCGTACAATGAGCAGTTCTTC
>TRBD2|TRBV7-8|TRBJ2-7|many
CASSPTEGLAGVPTIYEQYF
TGTGCCAGCAGCCCTACGGAAGGACTAGCGGGGGTACCAACCATCTACGAGCAGTACTTC
>-|TRBV29-1|TRBJ1-2|-
CSVTDGVNYGYTF
TGCAGCGTTACTGATGGGGTCAACTATGGCTACACCTTC
>TRBD1|TRBV27|TRBJ1-6|few
CASSSLGRGRSPLHF
TGTGCCAGCAGTTCCCTCGGCAGGGGGCGTTCACCCCTCCACTTT
>-|TRBV7-2|TRBJ2-1|-
CASSLALGTSEQFF
TGTGCCAGCAGCTTAGCGCTGGGGACAAGTGAGCAGTTCTTC
>TRBD2|TRBV4-1|TRBJ2-1|few
CASSHRLAGGTEQFF
TGCGCCAGCAGCCATCGACTAGCGGGGGGGACTGAGCAGTTCTTC
>TRBD1|TRBV7-2|TRBJ1-4|many
CASSPGGTDGEKLFF
TGTGCCAGCAGCCCAGGGGGGACTGATGGGGAAAAACTGTTTTTT
>-|TRBV6-5|TRBJ1-3|few
CASSPVTGGNTIYF
TGTGCCAGCAGTCCTGTTACGGGTGGAAACACCATATATTTT
>-|TRBV11-2|TRBJ2-7|few
CASSLDRYEQYF
TGTGCCAGCAGCTTAGACAGATACGAGCAGTACTTC
>TRBD1|TRBV11-2|TRBJ1-2|-
CASSYKKKGDRALYGYTF
TGTGCCAGCAGCTATAAAAAGAAAGGGGACAGGGCCTTATATGGCTACACCTTC
>TRBD1|TRBV6-5|TRBJ1-1|many
CASRSTGGKNTEAFF
TGTGCCAGCAGATCGACAGGGGGAAAGAACACTGAAGCTTTCTTT
>TRBD2|TRBV28|TRBJ2-5|-
CASSPTSVETQYF
TGTGCCAGCAGTCCGACTAGCGTGGAGACCCAGTACTTC
>-|TRBV20-1|TRBJ1-4|many
CSAYGKGWDEKLFF
TGCAGTGCTTACGGGAAGGGGTGGGATGAAAAACTGTTTTTT
>TRBD1|TRBV6-5|TRBJ1-2|many
CASSYGRDRTSYGYTF
TGTGCCAGCAGTTACGGCCGGGACAGGACATCCTATGGCTACACCTTC
>-|TRBV6-2/TRBV6-3|TRBJ2-1|-
CASSSPDRNYNEQFF
TGTGCCAGCAGTTCCCCGGACAGAAACTACAATGAGCAGTTCTTC
>-|TRBV6-1|TRBJ2-7|few
CASGTHSYEQYF
TGTGCCAGCGGGACACATTCTTACGAGCAGTACTTC
>-|TRBV6-5|TRBJ2-3|few
CASSYSVAGPLPTYTQYF
TGTGCCAGCAGTTACTCGGTTGCCGGACCGCTCCCGACCTATACGCAGTATTTT
>TRBD1|TRBV19|TRBJ1-5|few
CASKPGQGFGNQPQHF
TGTGCCAGTAAGCCGGGACAGGGGTTTGGCAATCAGCCCCAGCATTTT
>TRBD1|TRBV5-5|TRBJ2-1|-
CASSWGQGAYNEQFF
TGTGCCAGCAGCTGGGGACAGGGGGCCTACAATGAGCAGTTCTTC
>-|TRBV11-3|TRBJ2-1|-
CASSLVAEPSYNEQFF
TGTGCCAGCAGCTTAGTGGCAGAGCCCTCCTACAATGAGCAGTTCTTC
>-|TRBV6-6|TRBJ2-1|-
CASSLPRQSTGISYNEQFF
TGTGCCAGCAGCCTCCCCCGGCAGTCTACTGGAATCTCCTACAATGAGCAGTTCTTC
>-|TRBV5-1|TRBJ1-1|-
CASSLVAVMNTEAFF
TGCGCCAGCAGCTTGGTTGCTGTCATGAACACTGAAGCTTTCTTT
>TRBD2|TRBV23-1|TRBJ2-7|-
CASGRLTGLAGGLSSYEQYF
TGCGCCAGCGGCCGACTCACGGGACTAGCGGGGGGATTAAGCTCCTACGAGCAGTACTTC
>-|TRBV14|TRBJ1-6|few
CASSQETGIGNSPLHF
TGTGCCAGCAGCCAAGAGACGGGGATCGGGAATTCACCCCTCCACTTT
>TRBD2|TRBV6-5|TRBJ2-1|many
CASSYGSGGFNEQFF
TGTGCCAGCAGTTACGGTAGCGGGGGCTTCAATGAGCAGTTCTTC
>TRBD2|TRBV6-6|TRBJ2-1|-
CASISTSGGYNEQFF
TGTGCCAGCATCTCAACTAGCGGGGGTTACAATGAGCAGTTCTTC
>-|TRBV19|TRBJ1-1|once
CASSIAGSGWRTEAFF
TGTGCCAGTAGTATAGCGGGCTCAGGGTGGAGGACTGAAGCTTTCTTT
>-|TRBV2|TRBJ1-5|-
CASSEGGWTRHNQPQHF
TGTGCCAGCAGTGAAGGGGGGTGGACAAGACACAATCAGCCCCAGCATTTT
>-|TRBV6-1|TRBJ2-2|few
CASKSVLREGNTGELFF
TGTGCCAGCAAAAGCGTCCTCCGGGAAGGGAACACCGGGGAGCTGTTTTTT
>-|TRBV20-1|TRBJ1-6|many
CSARTENSPLHF
TGCAGTGCCCGGACAGAGAATTCACCCCTCCACTTT
>-|TRBV7-9|TRBJ1-1|once
CASSLAGGFAEAFF
TGTGCCAGCAGCTTAGCGGGTGGATTCGCTGAAGCTTTCTTT
>-|TRBV5-4|TRBJ2-7|few
CASSLEGLYYEQYF
TGTGCCAGCAGCTTGGAAGGACTCTACTACGAGCAGTACTTC
>TRBD1|TRBV4-1|TRBJ1-1|-
CASSQEASTGENTEAFF
TGCGCCAGCAGCCAAGAGGCCTCGACAGGGGAAAACACTGAAGCTTTCTTT
>-|TRBV5-4|TRBJ1-2|-
CASSPRSAANYGYTF
TGTGCCAGCAGTCCGCGATCAGCCGCTAACTATGGCTACACCTTC
>-|TRBV20-1|TRBJ1-5|many
CSARDPGLNNQPQHF
TGCAGTGCTAGAGACCCAGGGCTGAACAATCAGCCCCAGCATTTT
>-|TRBV9|TRBJ2-5|few
CASSVGLNSLQETQYF
TGTGCCAGCAGCGTAGGGTTGAACAGCCTCCAAGAGACCCAGTACTTC
>TRBD1|TRBV28|TRBJ1-1|many
CASTHGQDVWNTEAFF
TGTGCCAGCACTCACGGACAGGACGTCTGGAACACTGAAGCTTTCTTT
>TRBD1|TRBV12-3/TRBV12-4|TRBJ1-2|-
CASSSDLRTGGTNYGYTF
TGTGCCAGCAGTTCAGACCTCCGGACAGGGGGGACTAACTATGGCTACACCTTC
>-|TRBV4-1|TRBJ2-1|-
CASSPFTGSYNEQFF
TGCGCCAGCAGCCCCTTTACGGGGTCCTACAATGAGCAGTTCTTC
>-|TRBV10-3|TRBJ2-7|once
CAISGQMTSYEQYF
TGTGCCATCAGTGGACAGATGACCTCCTACGAGCAGTACTTC
>-|TRBV4-1|TRBJ2-7|many
CASSQDSSYEQYF
TGCGCCAGCAGCCAAGACAGCTCCTACGAGCAGTACTTC
>-|TRBV19|TRBJ2-1|-
CASSIDQGELNNEQFF
TGTGCCAGTAGTATAGATCAAGGTGAATTGAACAATGAGCAGTTCTTC
>-|TRBV4-1|TRBJ1-1|few
CASSRVLGVYTEAFF
TGCGCCAGCAGCCGGGTGCTGGGAGTGTACACTGAAGCTTTCTTT
>-|TRBV6-1|TRBJ1-1|-
CASRSWYSTEAFF
TGTGCCAGCAGGTCATGGTATAGCACTGAAGCTTTCTTT
>-|TRBV25-1|TRBJ1-2|-
CASSESSPTIQGGGFDYGYTF
TGTGCCAGCAGTGAGAGCTCCCCGACTATACAAGGGGGAGGGTTTGACTATGGCTACACCTTC
>TRBD2|TRBV12-3/TRBV12-4|TRBJ2-1|few
CASSFTSGNNEQFF
TGTGCCAGCAGTTTCACTAGCGGTAACAATGAGCAGTTCTTC
>TRBD2|TRBV4-3|TRBJ2-4|-
CASSQDLSSGRNVLAKNIQYF
TGCGCCAGCAGCCAAGATCTGTCTAGCGGGAGAAACGTACTAGCCAAAAACATTCAGTACTTC